The TCR beta chain described here comes from a study of blood T cell repertoires in COVID-19. Turning to the study itself: COVID-19 samples collected from the United States, Italy and Spain covered acute and convalescent phases.

The study drew participants aged about 18 to 95 years from approximately 23 US areas. Participants had their cohort set by participant-reported clinical history. Cohort 3 donors counted as recovered after two negative PCRs, clearance, or resolved symptoms. Produced via immunoSEQ multiplex PCR; TCRdb's table is partial and in-frame only. The sample holds fewer than 400,000 clones, just under 90% seen once. CDR1 is LGHNA and CDR2 is YNFKEQ in the germline V gene. Trimming took off 3 bases at V and 7 bases at J, with 10 bases between the two ends. This CDR3 is 12 amino acids long. The chain couples TRBV4-2 to TRBJ2-7; no firm D call. The receptor was derived from a young woman who had recovered from COVID-19. Source material: PBMCs or T cells enriched from blood (not recorded which). DNA for the CDR3: TGTGCCAGCAGCCACGTGGCAGGTGAGCAGTACTTC. It translates to CASSHVAGEQYF.